The 18 T cell receptor beta chains presented below share a single source sample, sequenced in a study of blood T cell repertoires in COVID-19. Measured with immunoSEQ multiplex PCR; TCRdb has only the in-frame clones, and not every one. The sample lists 90,000 to 150,000 clones, roughly 85% seen once, with approximately 11% in the top ten. The sequenced sample consisted of peripheral blood. These receptor sequences come from a man at least 80 years old with acute or convalescent COVID-19.

This clone was seen more than once but under ten times. The chain couples TRBV9 to TRBJ1-3; D is perhaps TRBD1 (5 bases). Germline CDR1 SGDLS, CDR2 YYNGEE. The V and J ends lost 3 bases and 4 bases respectively, with 11 bases between them. CDR3 size: 14 residues. The CDR3 DNA reads as TGTGCCAGCAGCGACTCAGGGTCCGGAAACACCATATATTTT. Translation: CASSDSGSGNTIYF.

V and J are TRBV11-3 and TRBJ2-7, with 9 positions matching TRBD1. This CDR3 is 15 amino acids long. With V trimmed by 4 bases and J by 2 bases, 6 bases remained unmatched. Germline V gives CDR1 SGHNT, CDR2 YENEEA. CDR3 nucleotides: TGTGCCAGCAGCTGGAAAGGGACAGGGCCCTACGAGCAGTACTTC. Amino acid sequence: CASSWKGTGPYEQYF. The full variable domain, in which reference TRBV11-3 and TRBJ2-7 provide the parts outside the CDR3, is EAGVVQSPRYKIIEKKQPVAFWCNPISGHNTLYWYLQNLGQGPELLIRYENEEAVDDSQLPKDRFSAERLKGVDSTLKIQPAELGDSAVYLCASSWKGTGPYEQYFGPGTRLTVT.

The rearrangement joins TRBV2 to TRBJ1-5; 7 bases map to TRBD1. Looked up from germline, CDR1 is SNHLY and CDR2 is FYNNEI. V gave up 6 bases and J gave up 2 bases; unmatched junction bases: 7. This CDR3 comprises 15 residues. The CDR3 sequence is CASRSRTGGNQPQHF. For the CDR3, the DNA is TGTGCCAGCAGATCCCGGACAGGAGGCAATCAGCCCCAGCATTTT. The full variable domain, completed using reference TRBV2 and TRBJ1-5, is EPEVTQTPSHQVTQMGQEVILRCVPISNHLYFYWYRQILGQKVEFLVSFYNNEISEKSEIFDDQFSVERPDGSNFTLKIRSTKLEDSAMYFCASRSRTGGNQPQHFGDGTRLSIL.

This CDR3 reads CASSLTGRGSGSYNEQFF. CDR3 nucleotide sequence: TGTGCCAGCAGCTTAACGGGCCGGGGGAGCGGGAGTTACAATGAGCAGTTCTTC. The chain joins TRBV7-3 to TRBJ2-1; 8 positions match TRBD2. The V and J ends lost 0 bases and 4 bases, in that order; junction bases with no gene match: 11. The CDR3 is 18 residues long. The germline CDR1 and CDR2 sequences are SGHTA and FQGTGA.

The sample holds a few counts of this clone. This chain joins TRBV3-1 (or the pseudogene TRBV3-2) and TRBJ2-3; D might be TRBD2 (5 bases). V lost 4 bases and J 0 bases, leaving 11 bases between the germline ends. CDR3 length: 15 amino acids. From germline, CDR1 is LGHDT and CDR2 YNNKEL (reference sequence). The CDR3 coding sequence is TGTGCCAGCAGCCCGGACTTTACCAGCACAGATACGCAGTATTTT. Protein product: CASSPDFTSTDTQYF.

This clone has just one count. The genes are TRBV25-1 and TRBJ2-5, with D tentatively TRBD1 (8 bases). Germline V gene sequence: CDR1 MGHDK, CDR2 SYGVNS. The CDR3 length is 15 residues. V lost 4 bases to trimming and J lost 5 bases, with 17 bases between them. This CDR3 is CASSGRQGRGETQYF. In DNA, the CDR3 is TGTGCCAGCAGTGGGCGACAGGGGAGGGGGGAGACCCAGTACTTC.

The chain joins TRBV12-3 or TRBV12-4 to TRBJ2-7; D is unclear. V lost 6 bases to trimming and J lost 2 bases, with 5 bases between them. The CDR3 runs to 11 residues. Here the CDR3 reads CASRAAYEQYF. The CDR3, as DNA: TGTGCCAGCAGGGCGGCCTACGAGCAGTACTTC.

This rearrangement joins TRBV19 to TRBJ1-1, with D unresolved. Trimming cost V 1 base and J 6 bases, with 15 bases left between them. The germline gives CDR1 LNHDA, CDR2 SQIVND (reference sequence). The CDR3 runs to 15 residues. In DNA form, the CDR3 reads TGTGCCAGTAGTATAGGCCGAGGGAATGGAGCTGAAGCTTTCTTT. It codes for CASSIGRGNGAEAFF.

The rearrangement links TRBV5-8 to TRBJ2-2; weak D call: TRBD2 (6 bases). Germline values: CDR1 SGHTS, CDR2 YDEGEE. The CDR3 loop spans 16 amino acids. Trimming shortened V by 6 bases and J by 5 bases, and 20 bases separated the two germline ends. CDR3 sequence reads: CASISFVGGATGELFF. The CDR3 nucleotides read TGTGCCAGCATCTCCTTCGTCGGCGGGGCGACCGGGGAGCTGTTTTTT.

The rearrangement uses TRBV7-2 and TRBJ1-2, with a weak D call TRBD1 (5 bases). The germline V and J ends were trimmed by 5 bases and 8 bases, with 15 bases remaining between them. Germline CDR1 SGHTA, CDR2 FQGNSA. CDR3 size: 13 residues. CDR3 sequence reads: CASSPWSQGGYTF. The DNA for the CDR3 is TGTGCCAGCAGCCCCTGGTCCCAGGGAGGCTACACCTTC. The whole variable domain, remainder taken from reference TRBV7-2 and TRBJ1-2, is GAGVSQSPSNKVTEKGKDVELRCDPISGHTALYWYRQSLGQGLEFLIYFQGNSAPDKSGLPSDRFSAERTGGSVSTLTIQRTQQEDSAVYLCASSPWSQGGYTFGSGTRLTVV.

J is TRBJ1-1 and V is TRBV7-6; 9 nucleotides line up with TRBD1. V lost 4 bases and J lost 4; bases outside the gene matches: 1. Germline CDR1 and CDR2: SGHVS and FNYEAQ. This CDR3 spans 13 amino acids. CDR3 protein: CASSSDRGTEAFF. For the CDR3, the DNA is TGTGCCAGCAGCTCGGACAGGGGCACTGAAGCTTTCTTT.

This chain links TRBV29-1 with TRBJ2-7, with TRBD2 matching over 7 bases. The CDR3 is made up of 15 amino acids. V was pared by 0 bases and J by 0 bases, with 5 bases of the junction left unmatched. Germline V gene sequence: CDR1 SQVTM, CDR2 ANQGSEA. Written as DNA, the CDR3 is TGCAGCGTTGAAGATTTGCGGGAGAACTCCTACGAGCAGTACTTC. It is translated as CSVEDLRENSYEQYF.

The chain couples TRBV6-5 to TRBJ1-2, with 9 bases aligning to TRBD1. After removal of 4 bases from V and 5 bases from J, the junction contained 8 bases not matched to a gene. Germline V CDR1 and CDR2: MNHEY, SVGAGI. The CDR3 covers 15 residues. The CDR3 protein is CASSWTGQGAYGYTF. For the CDR3, the DNA is TGTGCCAGCAGTTGGACGGGACAGGGCGCGTATGGCTACACCTTC.

Only one count was recorded for this clone. The chain couples TRBV7-9 to TRBJ2-3; TRBD2 agrees at 11 bases. This CDR3 has 16 residues. The junction had 6 bases not matched to a gene; V was cut back by 5 bases and J by 2 bases. The germline V gene encodes CDR1 SEHNR and CDR2 FQNEAQ (reference sequence). The CDR3 DNA follows: TGTGCCAGCAGCACAAGACTAGCGGGGCACACAGATACGCAGTATTTT. Amino acid sequence: CASSTRLAGHTDTQYF.

The chain couples TRBV5-1 to TRBJ1-4; 12 nucleotides match TRBD1. Germline CDR1 is SGHRS and CDR2 is YFSETQ. Trimming at V came to 3 bases and at J to 7 bases, leaving 10 bases not matched to a gene. The CDR3 runs to 17 residues. The CDR3 nucleotides are TGCGCCAGCAGCTCCGGGACAGGGGGCGGTAGGGGTGAAAAACTGTTTTTT. It is translated as CASSSGTGGGRGEKLFF.

This chain joins TRBV5-5 and TRBJ1-3, with D possibly being TRBD1 (5 bases). Between the trimmed V and J ends, which lost 4 bases and 1 base, there was a span of 12 bases. Germline loops: CDR1 SGHKS, CDR2 YYEKEE (reference sequence). This CDR3 comprises 15 residues. DNA for the CDR3: TGTGCCAGCAGCGCGGGACTCACATCTGGAAACACCATATATTTT. As protein: CASSAGLTSGNTIYF.

The chain has TRBV4-1 and TRBJ2-5; 9 bases agree with TRBD1. Germline V gene data show CDR1 as MGHRA and CDR2 as YSYEKL. The CDR3 runs to 14 residues. After removal of 4 bases from V and 4 bases from J, the junction contained 4 bases not matched to a gene. DNA for the CDR3: TGCGCCAGCAGCCTCCGACAGGGGGGAGAGACCCAGTACTTC. It is translated as CASSLRQGGETQYF.

This sequence joins TRBV18 and TRBJ1-2; TRBD1 matches at 8 bases. V shed 2 bases, J shed 8 bases, and the junction held 7 bases outside the gene matches. CDR1 and CDR2 from the germline V gene are KGHSH and LQKENI. This CDR3 is built from 14 residues. The DNA of the CDR3 is TGTGCCAGCTCACCAACGGGACAGGTCGGAGGCTACACCTTC. Its translation is CASSPTGQVGGYTF.